This TCR beta chain was documented in a study of T-cell reconstitution after alpha-beta-depleted transplantation in children. The authors prepared the TCRbeta library with unique molecular identifiers. One entry per CDR3 protein, called by TCRdb with MiXCR from the PCR reads. The table lists hundreds of thousands of distinct CDR3 sequences, about an eighth of them singletons. This CDR3 comprises 15 residues. CDR1 is SGHAT and CDR2 is FQNNGV in the germline V gene. After removal of 4 bases from V and 5 bases from J, the junction contained 7 bases not matched to a gene. Sequences were derived from PBMCs, mostly from graft donor cells, sampled 360 days after TCRalphabeta/CD19-depleted stem cell transplant. The J gene is TRBJ2-5, the V gene TRBV11-2; 10 nucleotides agree with TRBD2. The receptor comes from a male patient under 18 who had a stem cell transplant for acute myeloid leukemia, so the T cells may come from the graft donor. CDR3 protein: CASSSSSGSWETQYF. CDR3 in DNA: TGTGCCAGCAGCTCCTCTAGCGGGAGTTGGGAGACCCAGTACTTC.